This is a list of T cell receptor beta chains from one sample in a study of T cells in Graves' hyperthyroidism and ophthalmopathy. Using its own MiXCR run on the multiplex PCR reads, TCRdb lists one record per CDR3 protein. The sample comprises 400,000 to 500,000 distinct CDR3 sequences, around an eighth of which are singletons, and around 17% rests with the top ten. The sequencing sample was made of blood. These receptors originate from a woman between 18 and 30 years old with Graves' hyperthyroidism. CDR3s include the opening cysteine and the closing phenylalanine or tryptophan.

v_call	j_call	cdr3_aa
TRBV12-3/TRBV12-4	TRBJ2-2	CASSFGGRAYGGELFF
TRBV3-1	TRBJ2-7	CASSQVAAQVHYEQYF
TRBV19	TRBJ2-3	CASRSPGASLATDTQYF
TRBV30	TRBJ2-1	CAWSVRGPPPNEQFF
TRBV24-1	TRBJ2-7	CATSQGASRHYEQYF
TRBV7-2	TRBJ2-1	CASSLTGAGGEQFF
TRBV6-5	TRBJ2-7	CASSYSIQGTYEQYF
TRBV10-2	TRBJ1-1	CASMEDGEAFF
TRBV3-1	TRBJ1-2	CASSPEGLAGYTF
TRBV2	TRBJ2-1	CASSQTSQGFF
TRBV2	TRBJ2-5	CASSVGRPSQETQYF
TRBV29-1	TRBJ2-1	CSVALRSPNLYNEQFF
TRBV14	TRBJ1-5	CASSHREGPQHF
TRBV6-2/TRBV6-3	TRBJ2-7	CASGQIYEQYF
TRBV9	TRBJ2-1	CASSLRTSGSFNNEQFF
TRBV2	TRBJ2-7	CASSTDDYEQYF
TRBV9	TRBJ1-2	CASSVRYGNYGYTF
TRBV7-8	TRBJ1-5	CASSLVGDINQPQHF
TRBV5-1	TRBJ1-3	CASSTYRGSGNTIYF
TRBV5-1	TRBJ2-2	CASSRWGAGELFF
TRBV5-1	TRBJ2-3	CASRQGPWGRQSTDTQYF
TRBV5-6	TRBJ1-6	CASSLGADSHNSPLHF
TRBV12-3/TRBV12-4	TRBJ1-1	CASSLVSNTEAFF
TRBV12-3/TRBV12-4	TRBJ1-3	CASSLDDPSGNTIYF
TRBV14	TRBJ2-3	CASSRLGSGREEDTQYF
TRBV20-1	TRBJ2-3	CSARLAGGPMQYF
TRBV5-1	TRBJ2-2	CASSEFLAANTGELFF
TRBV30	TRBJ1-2	CAGDLEGDGYTF
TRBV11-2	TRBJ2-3	CASSLVLSGSSDTQYF
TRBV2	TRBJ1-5	CASSVRGTLNQPQHF
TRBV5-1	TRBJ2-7	CASSFTSASYEQYF
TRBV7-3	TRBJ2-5	CASSLEAGTQETQYF
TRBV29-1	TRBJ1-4	CSVGQTTNEKLFF
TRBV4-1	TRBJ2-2	CASSQQGLCTGELFF
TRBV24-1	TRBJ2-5	CATHRCGDRIETQYF
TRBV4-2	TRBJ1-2	CASSQTKWDPDGYTF
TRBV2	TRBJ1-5	CASSDRDRDSQPQHF
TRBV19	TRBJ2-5	CASGIRKGTKETQYF
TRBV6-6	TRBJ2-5	CASSYRVASGMSETQYF
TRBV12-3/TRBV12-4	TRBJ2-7	CASSLTGSRDEQYF
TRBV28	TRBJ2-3	CASSSLAGSADTQYF
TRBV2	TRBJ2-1	CASSVDNGVYNEQFF
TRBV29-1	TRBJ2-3	CSAGTGLVGTQYF
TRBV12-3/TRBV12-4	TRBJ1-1	CASTWPGSEAFF
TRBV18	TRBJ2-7	CASSSGQGTREQYF
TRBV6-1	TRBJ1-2	CASSEAGGPWGYTF
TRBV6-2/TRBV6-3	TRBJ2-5	CASSYVAEGEETQYF
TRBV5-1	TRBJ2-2	CASSLDGQGALGELFF
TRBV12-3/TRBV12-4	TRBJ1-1	CASLGQILNTEAFF
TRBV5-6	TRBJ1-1	CASTLRRNTEAFF
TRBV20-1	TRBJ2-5	CSASGDAQETQYF
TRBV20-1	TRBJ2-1	CSAPQPYRPSFYNEQFF
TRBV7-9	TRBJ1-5	CASSLGVSAGLSQPQHF
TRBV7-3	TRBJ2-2	CASSLGSPGTGELFF
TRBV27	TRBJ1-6	CASTGSYNSPLHF
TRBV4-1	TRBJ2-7	CASSPGERPAYEQYF
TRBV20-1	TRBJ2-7	CSARSVTSYEQYF